This TCR beta chain emerged from a study of OX40 agonist ivuxolimab in advanced cancers. In the study overall: Ivuxolimab was an agonistic, fully human IgG2 monoclonal antibody directed against OX40 (CD134), a costimulatory receptor. Of the approximately 50 dose-escalation patients, hepatocellular carcinoma was present in roughly 19, melanoma in approximately 15, renal cell carcinoma in 9 and head and neck cancer in 9. Partial responses were achieved by three dose-escalation patients, of whom one had hepatocellular carcinoma and two had cutaneous melanoma. Intravenous ivuxolimab was administered to patients every 2 weeks at six dose levels: 0.01, 0.1, 0.3, 1.5, 3 and 10 mg/kg. The purpose of peripheral TCRbeta sequencing was to test whether ivuxolimab changed TCR sequence diversity and led to clonal T-cell expansion. Patients were allowed to have had prior anti-PD-1, anti-PD-L1 or anti-CTLA-4 therapy, and more than 30% of the dose-escalation patients had previously received checkpoint inhibitors. The monotherapy dose-escalation portion (N ≈ 52 patients) of the phase I ivuxolimab trial is reported in the paper. A male proportion of roughly 85% and a mean age of roughly 58 years, ranging from 23 to 79, were recorded for the dose-escalation cohort.

With respect to this clone: Its target antigen remains unknown. Per-base qualities were not stored, and no clone one base away is much larger.

The paper's findings and limits, for the study overall: Low levels of normalized T-cell clonal expansion were also seen in some patients who did not respond. The antigen specificity of the clonally expanded peripheral T cells was not determined. In partial responders in the 0.1-3.0 mg/kg groups, normalized peripheral clonal expansion was found to be among the lowest, especially among CD8+ T cells. Clonal expansion of both CD4+ and CD8+ blood T cells was observed from baseline to week 6 at doses 0.1 to 3.0 mg/kg. On average, CD8+ T cells showed more expanded clones than CD4+ T cells after ivuxolimab.

The trial excluded patients who had a history of autoimmune disease or who were on systemic immunosuppression. Peripheral blood for TCR sequencing was drawn from every dose cohort at baseline, at cycle 4 day 1 and at cycle 7 day 1. Samples were obtained from an open-label, multicenter, first-in-human phase I dose-escalation trial of ivuxolimab. Adults with locally advanced or metastatic melanoma, renal cell carcinoma, hepatocellular carcinoma or head and neck squamous cell carcinoma were enrolled in the trial. Before TCR sequencing, CD4+ T cells and CD8+ T cells were sorted from peripheral blood as separate populations. To sequence the TCRbeta CDR3 region, genomic DNA was isolated from the sorted cells. TCRbeta CDR3 regions were sequenced using the immunoSEQ Assay. This is the immuneACCESS table as TCRdb keeps it, with only in-frame sequences that have V and J called. A part of the clones is gone; compared with another copy, unresolved V genes explain less than half, and the rest is unexplained. A total of about 90,000 clones appear in this sample, about 90% of them only once. The ten largest make up 1.5% to 2% of the sample.

This specimen was CD4+ or CD8+ T cells sorted from blood, taken in a trial of the OX40 agonist ivuxolimab. This clonotype was sampled from an adult with an advanced solid tumor such as melanoma, head and neck, liver or kidney cancer.

CDR3 loop: CASSPKPGLYNSPLHF. DNA sequence: TGTGCCAGCAGTCCGAAACCGGGACTTTATAATTCACCCCTCCACTTT. The chain is encoded by TRBV27 joined to TRBJ1-6, and possibly TRBD1, on 5 matching bases. The CDR3 covers 16 residues, taking in both the cysteine and the phenylalanine. Only the CDR3 portion is preserved as DNA: 48 bases, with reading frame beginning at the first base. Cut back by 5 bases and 4 bases, the V and J ends lie 15 bases apart. CDR1 MNHEY and CDR2 SMNVEV were looked up in the germline V gene (reference sequence).